This T cell receptor (beta chain) was identified in a study of control samples from healthy donors and cancer patients. Method: immunoSEQ multiplex PCR; TCRdb's copy keeps in-frame clones and lacks some. The sample holds about 98,000 clones, 82% seen once. V shed 10 bases and J 5 bases; nucleotides not matched to a gene: 6. The CDR3 length is 13 residues. Germline V CDR1 and CDR2: SNHLY, FYNNEI. The V call is TRBV2, the J call TRBJ2-3; TRBD2 aligns across 10 bases. Sequencing was done on a sample of blood. This TCR was sampled from a man between 60 and 75 years old in good health. CDR3 residues: CATQRGGGDTQYF. CDR3 DNA: TGTGCCACCCAGCGGGGGGGCGGAGATACGCAGTATTTT.